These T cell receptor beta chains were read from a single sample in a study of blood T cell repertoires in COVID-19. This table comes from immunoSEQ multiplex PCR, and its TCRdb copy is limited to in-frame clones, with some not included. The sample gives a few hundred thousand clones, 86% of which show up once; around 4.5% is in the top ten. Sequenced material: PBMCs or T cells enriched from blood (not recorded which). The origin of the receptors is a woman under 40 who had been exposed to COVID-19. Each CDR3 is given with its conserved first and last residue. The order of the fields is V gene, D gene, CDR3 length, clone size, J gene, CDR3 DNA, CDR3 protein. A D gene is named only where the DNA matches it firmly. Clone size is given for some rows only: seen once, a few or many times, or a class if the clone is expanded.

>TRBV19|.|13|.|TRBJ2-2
TGTGCCAGTAGCGAGACTATCACCGGGGAGCTGTTTTTT
CASSETITGELFF
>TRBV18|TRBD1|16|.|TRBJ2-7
TGTGCCAGCTCACCACGGACCGGGACAGGGCACCACGAGCAGTACTTC
CASSPRTGTGHHEQYF
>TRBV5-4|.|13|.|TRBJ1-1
TGTGCCAGCAGCTTGGGACTAAACACTGAAGCTTTCTTT
CASSLGLNTEAFF
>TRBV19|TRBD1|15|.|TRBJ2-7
TGTGCCAGTAGTATCTCCGGGACAGGGCGCTACGAGCAGTACTTC
CASSISGTGRYEQYF
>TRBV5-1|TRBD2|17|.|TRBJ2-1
TGCGCCAGCAGCCCGGTAGCGGGGCTCGCTCCCTACAATGAGCAGTTCTTC
CASSPVAGLAPYNEQFF
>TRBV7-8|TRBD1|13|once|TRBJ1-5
TGTGCCAGCAGCTTAGGGTTTGACAGGGCCCAGCATTTT
CASSLGFDRAQHF
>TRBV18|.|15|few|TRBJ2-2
TGTGCCAGCTCACCCCGGACAGCGAACACCGGGGAGCTGTTTTTT
CASSPRTANTGELFF
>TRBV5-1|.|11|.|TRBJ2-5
TGCGCCAGCAGCTTCAAAGAGACCCAGTACTTC
CASSFKETQYF
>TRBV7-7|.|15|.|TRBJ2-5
TGTGCCAGCAGCTTGGGCGGGGGCCACCAAGAGACCCAGTACTTC
CASSLGGGHQETQYF
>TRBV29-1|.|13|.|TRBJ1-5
TGCAGCGTAGCAGACAGTCTCAATCAGCCCCAGCATTTT
CSVADSLNQPQHF
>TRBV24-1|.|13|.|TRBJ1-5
TGTGCCACCAGTCGGGGTGGCTATCAGCCCCAGCATTTT
CATSRGGYQPQHF
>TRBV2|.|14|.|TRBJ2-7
TGTGCCAGCAGTATAGGGGAAACGACCTACGAGCAGTACTTC
CASSIGETTYEQYF
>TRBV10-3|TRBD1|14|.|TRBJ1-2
TGTGCCATCAACCACGGACAGGGGGGGGATGGCTACACCTTC
CAINHGQGGDGYTF
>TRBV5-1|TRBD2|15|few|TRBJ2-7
TGCGCCAGCAGCTTTGCGGCGGGGGGGCCGGGCGAGCAGTACTTC
CASSFAAGGPGEQYF
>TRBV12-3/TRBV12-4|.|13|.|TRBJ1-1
TGTGCCAGCAGTACAGGGTACTATTCTGAAGCTTTCTTT
CASSTGYYSEAFF
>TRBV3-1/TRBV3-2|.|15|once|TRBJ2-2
TGTGCCAGCAGCCAAGTGGTTGCGTCTACCGGGGAGCTGTTTTTT
CASSQVVASTGELFF
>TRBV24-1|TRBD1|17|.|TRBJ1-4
TGTGCCACCAGTGACCCTGGACAGGGAGGAGGGAATGAAAAACTGTTTTTT
CATSDPGQGGGNEKLFF
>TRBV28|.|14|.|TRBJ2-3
TGTGCCAGCAGTTTGTGGACTCCTGCCGATACGCAGTATTTT
CASSLWTPADTQYF
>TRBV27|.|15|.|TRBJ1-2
TGTGCCAGCAGAATGAACCCAGGGTGGGGCTATGGCTACACCTTC
CASRMNPGWGYGYTF
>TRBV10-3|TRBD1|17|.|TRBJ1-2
TGTGCCATCAACCCGGGACAGGGGAGGACCGCTTCCTATGGCTACACCTTC
CAINPGQGRTASYGYTF
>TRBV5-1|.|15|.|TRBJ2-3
TGCGCCAGCAGCACTACCGGGGACTCCACAGATACGCAGTATTTT
CASSTTGDSTDTQYF
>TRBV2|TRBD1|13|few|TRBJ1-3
TGTGCCAGCAGTGAAAGGAGGAAGGACAGGGCCGATTTT
CASSERRKDRADF
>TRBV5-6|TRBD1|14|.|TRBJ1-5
TGTGCCAGCAGCTGGGGACAGGCCTTTCAGCCCCAGCATTTT
CASSWGQAFQPQHF
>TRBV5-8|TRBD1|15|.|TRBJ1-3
TGTGCCAGCAGCTTGGGGACAGGGGTTGGAAACACCATATATTTT
CASSLGTGVGNTIYF
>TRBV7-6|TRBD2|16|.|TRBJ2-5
TGTGCCAGCAGCCCCGTTACGGGGGGGATGAAAGAGACCCAGTACTTC
CASSPVTGGMKETQYF
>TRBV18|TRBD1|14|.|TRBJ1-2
TGTGCCAGCTCACCAGACAGGGCAACTAATGGCTACACCTTC
CASSPDRATNGYTF
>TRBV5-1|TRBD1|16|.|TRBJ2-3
TGCGCCAGCAGCACCGGGACAGGGAAGAGTTCCGATACGCAGTATTTT
CASSTGTGKSSDTQYF
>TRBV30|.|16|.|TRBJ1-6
TGTGCCTGGAGTGCACTAGTAGCCCCCCTAGACTCACCCCTCCACTTT
CAWSALVAPLDSPLHF
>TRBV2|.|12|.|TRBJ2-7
TGTGCCAGCAGGCCCCGGGGGGCCGAGCAGTACTTC
CASRPRGAEQYF
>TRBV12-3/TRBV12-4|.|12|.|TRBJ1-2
TGTGCCAGCAGTTTCTTTAGGGGCGGCTACACCTTC
CASSFFRGGYTF
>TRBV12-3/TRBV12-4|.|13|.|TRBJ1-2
TGTGCCAGCAGCCACGGAGGGGCCCATGGCTACACCTTC
CASSHGGAHGYTF
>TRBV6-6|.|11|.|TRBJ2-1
TGTGCCAGCAGGCAAACAGGATTGCAGTTCTTC
CASRQTGLQFF
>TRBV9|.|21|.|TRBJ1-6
TGTGCCAGCAGCGTAGGAGGTTCGGGTTCAATCGGGAGCTCCTATAATTCACCCCTCCACTTT
CASSVGGSGSIGSSYNSPLHF
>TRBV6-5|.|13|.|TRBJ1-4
TGTGCCAGCAGCCTCCGGGGGATGGAGAAACTGTTTTTT
CASSLRGMEKLFF
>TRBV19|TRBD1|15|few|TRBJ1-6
TGTGCCAGTAGTATCGCGGACAGGGGAGGTTCACCCCTCCACTTT
CASSIADRGGSPLHF
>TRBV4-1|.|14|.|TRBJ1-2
TGCGCCAGCAGCCAGGGCCACCTGTGGTATGGCTACACCTTC
CASSQGHLWYGYTF
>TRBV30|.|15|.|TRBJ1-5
TGTGCCTGGAGTGTACGACAGGCTAGCAATCAGCCCCAGCATTTT
CAWSVRQASNQPQHF
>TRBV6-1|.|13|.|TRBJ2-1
TGTGCCAGCAGTGTAGCCAGGGACAATGAGCAGTTCTTC
CASSVARDNEQFF
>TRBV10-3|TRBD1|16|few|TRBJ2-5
TGTGCCATCAGTGAGCGACAGGGGGCGCTGGGGGAGACCCAGTACTTC
CAISERQGALGETQYF
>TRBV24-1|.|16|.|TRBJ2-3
TGTGCCACCAGTGATTTGGTGAAGGGCAGGGCAGATACGCAGTATTTT
CATSDLVKGRADTQYF
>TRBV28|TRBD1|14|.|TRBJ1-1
TGTGCCAGCAGTCAGGGGGGAGCGAGAACTGAAGCTTTCTTT
CASSQGGARTEAFF
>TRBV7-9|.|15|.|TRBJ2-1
TGTGCCAGCAGCTACGCGGGCCTGGGATACAATGAGCAGTTCTTC
CASSYAGLGYNEQFF
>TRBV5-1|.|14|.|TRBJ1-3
TGCGCCAGCAGCGTAACTGCCAGCGCAAACACCATATATTTT
CASSVTASANTIYF
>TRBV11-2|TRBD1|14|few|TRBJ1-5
TGTGCCAGCAGCTTAGGGACAGGGGCTCAGCCCCAGCATTTT
CASSLGTGAQPQHF
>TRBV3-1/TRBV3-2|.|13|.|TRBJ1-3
TGTGCCAGCAGCCTGGGGGGGGGAAACACCATATATTTT
CASSLGGGNTIYF
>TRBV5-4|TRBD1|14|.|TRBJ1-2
TGTGCCAGCAGCTCAGACGGACAGGACTATGGCTACACCTTC
CASSSDGQDYGYTF
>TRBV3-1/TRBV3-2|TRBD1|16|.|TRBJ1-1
TGTGCCAGCAGCCAAGCCCTGACAGGGGGCCACACTGAAGCTTTCTTT
CASSQALTGGHTEAFF
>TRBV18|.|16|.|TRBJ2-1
TGTGCCAGCTCACAAGCGGGACAATCCCCCTACAATGAGCAGTTCTTC
CASSQAGQSPYNEQFF
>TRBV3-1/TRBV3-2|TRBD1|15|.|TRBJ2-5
TGTGCCAGCAGCCCCCAGGCCGGGACAGAAGAGACCCAGTACTTC
CASSPQAGTEETQYF
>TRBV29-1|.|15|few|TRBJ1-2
TGCAGCGTTGAGGGTGGGGTCGCCGGAGGTTATGGCTACACCTTC
CSVEGGVAGGYGYTF
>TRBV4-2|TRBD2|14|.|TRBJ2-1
TGTGCCAGCAGCCAAGAACTAGCGGGGGCGAAGCAGTTCTTC
CASSQELAGAKQFF
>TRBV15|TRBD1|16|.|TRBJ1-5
TGTGCCACCAGCGGACGGACAGGGCGAGGCAATCAGCCCCAGCATTTT
CATSGRTGRGNQPQHF
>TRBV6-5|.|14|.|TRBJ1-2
TGTGCCAGCAGTCTACAGGACGGATACTATGGCTACACCTTC
CASSLQDGYYGYTF